The clone carrying this TCR beta chain showed up just a few times. TCRdb itself ran the multiplex PCR reads through MiXCR, one entry per CDR3 protein. The repertoire holds 130,000 or so distinct CDR3 sequences, with approximately 30% as singletons. Breast cancer patients provided tissue from their axillary draining lymph nodes. The data were taken from a study of breast tumors, draining lymph nodes, adjacent tissues. The CDR3 is 14 residues long. Germline V gene lookup returns CDR1 SQVTM and CDR2 ANQGSEA. Trimming cost V 6 bases and J 0 bases; bases outside gene matches: 7. Specimen: axillary lymph node tissue. This chain connects TRBV29-1 to TRBJ1-1; 7 nucleotides match TRBD1. The sequence derives from a female donor with breast cancer. Some clones in this sample may be carry-over from other donors' samples. Written as DNA, the CDR3 is TGCAGCGTGTACTACAGGGGAATGAACACTGAAGCTTTCTTT. Translated, it gives CSVYYRGMNTEAFF.